Shown below are 21 T cell receptor beta chains from a single sample sequenced in a study of blood T cell repertoires in COVID-19. TCRdb keeps only in-frame clones here, not all; method: immunoSEQ multiplex PCR. Of more than 150,000 clones detected, roughly 76% appear once; the ten largest clones hold around 10%. Sample: peripheral blood. All receptors come from a woman of 80 years or more with COVID-19, enrolled during active disease.

This clone turned up a few times. The V gene is TRBV21-1, the J gene TRBJ1-6; no DNA check was done on the table's D call, TRBD1. TRBV21-1 is designated a pseudogene. The CDR3 length is 14 residues. The CDR3 protein is CASSKVGCTGPLHF. The DNA for the CDR3 is TGTGCCAGCAGCAAAGTAGGGTGCACAGGACCCCTCCACTTT.

This sequence joins TRBV2 and TRBJ2-4, with a tentative D call TRBD2 (6 bases). Germline CDR1 reads SNHLY; CDR2 reads FYNNEI. Between the trimmed V and J ends, which lost 2 bases and 4 bases, there was a span of 15 bases. The length of the CDR3 is 16 residues. The CDR3 reads CASSELGGEPKNIQYF. CDR3 nucleotide sequence: TGTGCCAGCAGTGAACTGGGCGGGGAGCCTAAAAACATTCAGTACTTC.

In DNA, the CDR3 is TGTGCCAGTACGTTACAGGGCCTGAACACTGAAGCTTTCTTT. This gives the protein CASTLQGLNTEAFF. The chain employs TRBV19 and TRBJ1-1, with D maybe TRBD1 (6 bases). This CDR3 region has 14 residues. V shed 7 bases and J shed 0 bases, with 12 bases lying between them. The germline V gene encodes CDR1 LNHDA and CDR2 SQIVND (reference sequence). Full variable domain (outside the CDR3, taken from reference TRBV19 and TRBJ1-1): DGGITQSPKYLFRKEGQNVTLSCEQNLNHDAMYWYRQDPGQGLRLIYYSQIVNDFQKGDIAEGYSVSREKKESFPLTVTSAQKNPTAFYLCASTLQGLNTEAFFGQGTRLTVV.

This clone appeared a single time. The chain employs TRBV7-9 and TRBJ2-7; maybe TRBD2 (7 bases). Trimming cost V 4 bases and J 3 bases, with 13 bases left between them. Germline V gene lookup returns CDR1 SEHNR and CDR2 FQNEAQ (reference sequence). The CDR3 is 14 amino acids. This CDR3 reads CASSSRGGIYEQYF. The CDR3 nucleotides read TGTGCCAGCAGCTCAAGGGGGGGCATCTACGAGCAGTACTTC.

The J gene is TRBJ1-2, the V gene TRBV5-8; no definite D call. CDR1 and CDR2 (germline): SGHTS, YDEGEE. This CDR3 is 16 amino acids long. The V gene lost 1 base and the J gene lost 6 bases, with 19 bases spanning the gap. CDR3 in DNA: TGTGCCAGCAGCTTGCTTTTTACAATCGGGGTGGATGGCTACACCTTC. This gives the protein CASSLLFTIGVDGYTF. The variable domain in full, completed from reference TRBV5-8 and TRBJ1-2, reads EAGVTQSPTHLIKTRGQQATLRCSPISGHTSVYWYQQALGLGLQFLLWYDEGEERNRGNFPPRFSGRQFPNYSSELNVNALELEDSALYLCASSLLFTIGVDGYTFGSGTRLTVV.

The genes are TRBV28 and TRBJ1-2; D is perhaps TRBD1 (5 bases). Germline V gives CDR1 MDHEN, CDR2 SYDVKM. The germline V and J ends were trimmed by 5 bases and 4 bases, with 20 bases remaining between them. This CDR3 is built from 16 residues. CDR3 nucleotides: TGTGCCAGCAGTCCGGCCTTACAGGCCCTCCTCTATGGCTACACCTTC. Its translation is CASSPALQALLYGYTF.

The V gene is TRBV10-3, the J gene TRBJ1-1, with 7 bases identical to TRBD1. The CDR3 totals 14 residues. Germline CDR1 ENHRY, CDR2 SYGVKD. The J segment lost 3 bases and the V segment lost 6 bases, leaving 7 bases of the junction unmatched. CDR3 sequence (DNA): TGTGCCATCAGGATTACAACAGGGGACACTGAAGCTTTCTTT. It yields the protein CAIRITTGDTEAFF.

The chain uses TRBV28 and TRBJ2-6, with 8 bases fitting TRBD1. Trimming cost V 5 bases and J 2 bases; bases outside gene matches: 2. Germline V gene lookup returns CDR1 MDHEN and CDR2 SYDVKM. The CDR3 runs 15 residues. CDR3 residues: CASSAGGAGANVLTF. The CDR3 DNA follows: TGTGCCAGCAGTGCAGGGGGCGCTGGGGCCAACGTCCTGACTTTC.

The gene calls are TRBV2 and TRBJ2-5; no clear D. The CDR3 spans 15 residues. Germline lookup yields CDR1 SNHLY and CDR2 FYNNEI. Trimming left V 2 bases short and J 5 bases short, with 15 bases between. The CDR3 DNA sequence: TGTGCCAGCAGTGAATCCCCCCAGAGCGTCGAGACCCAGTACTTC. It codes for CASSESPQSVETQYF.

Here the CDR3 DNA reads TGTGCCAGCAGTTACTCTTCAGGGGGTTCACCCCTCCACTTT. Encoded protein: CASSYSSGGSPLHF. The genes are TRBV6-6 and TRBJ1-6, with TRBD1 identical over 7 bases. Germline assignment: CDR1 MNHNY and CDR2 SVGAGI (reference sequence). With 0 bases clipped from V and 9 bases from J, the junction kept 2 bases outside the gene matches. The CDR3 is 14 amino acids.

The chain links TRBV5-1 to TRBJ2-5; D may be TRBD2 (6 bases). Germline V gives CDR1 SGHRS, CDR2 YFSETQ. This CDR3 region has 17 residues. V lost 4 bases, J lost 0 bases, and 19 bases lay in between. In DNA, the CDR3 is TGCGCCAGCAGCCATACCGCAAGCGGGCGGTACCAAGAGACCCAGTACTTC. This sequence encodes CASSHTASGRYQETQYF.

The chain carries TRBV7-2 and TRBJ2-1, with TRBD2 matching 8 bases. V dropped 6 bases and J dropped 9; count of bases not matched to a gene: 13. Per the germline V gene, CDR1 is SGHTA and CDR2 is FQGNSA. This CDR3 contains 15 residues. The DNA for the CDR3 is TGTGCCAGCAGAAACGGGGGGGTCGCTTTTGGTGAGCAGTTCTTC. It specifies CASRNGGVAFGEQFF.

This rearrangement joins TRBV27 to TRBJ2-2; the D gene is possibly TRBD2 (6 bases). This CDR3 is built from 15 residues. The germline V gene has CDR1 MNHEY and CDR2 SMNVEV (reference sequence). The V end was cut by 3 bases, the J end by 0 bases, with 8 bases between. The DNA of the CDR3 is TGTGCCAGCAGTTTGACGGGAGCGAACACCGGGGAGCTGTTTTTT. It yields the protein CASSLTGANTGELFF.

CDR3 protein: CASSRGLAFYNEQFF. The CDR3 DNA reads as TGTGCCAGCAGCAGGGGACTAGCGTTTTACAATGAGCAGTTCTTC. This chain connects TRBV27 to TRBJ2-1; 10 nucleotides agree with TRBD2. CDR3 length: 15 residues. Trimming at V came to 6 bases and at J to 4 bases, leaving 6 bases not matched to a gene. Germline CDR1 is MNHEY and CDR2 is SMNVEV (reference sequence).

This chain joins TRBV19 and TRBJ1-5, with 9 bases lining up with TRBD1. Trimming took 4 bases from V and 5 from J; bases not matched to a gene: 3. Germline assignment: CDR1 LNHDA and CDR2 SQIVND (reference sequence). The CDR3 runs 14 residues. The CDR3 DNA follows: TGTGCCAGTAGTACGGACAGGGGCTATCAGCCCCAGCATTTT. Protein product: CASSTDRGYQPQHF.

The V and J genes are TRBV7-2 and TRBJ2-7; weak D call: TRBD1 (5 bases). The length of the CDR3 is 12 residues. Trimming removed 8 bases from V and 0 bases from J, with 8 bases in between. Per germline, CDR1 SGHTA and CDR2 FQGNSA. DNA for the CDR3: TGTGCCAGCCCCCAGGGCTCCTACGAGCAGTACTTC. The encoded protein is CASPQGSYEQYF.

The rearrangement links TRBV28 to TRBJ1-2; 7 positions agree with TRBD1. The CDR3 is 13 amino acids. CDR1 and CDR2 (germline): MDHEN, SYDVKM. V gave up 2 bases and J gave up 7 bases; unmatched junction bases: 4. The CDR3 region is CASSLGQEGGYTF. The CDR3 DNA reads TGTGCCAGCAGTTTAGGACAGGAGGGTGGCTACACCTTC.

This CDR3 is CASSLTPGREAPQHF. The DNA for the CDR3 is TGTGCCAGCAGTCTTACCCCAGGGAGGGAGGCGCCCCAGCATTTT. This chain connects TRBV6-6 to TRBJ1-5; perhaps TRBD1 as D (5 bases). Trimming removed 5 bases at V and 9 bases at J, with 20 bases between. The CDR3 is made up of 15 amino acids. Germline V CDR1 and CDR2: MNHNY, SVGAGI (reference sequence).

This chain links TRBV5-1 with TRBJ1-6; D is possibly TRBD1 (5 bases). Germline loops: CDR1 SGHRS, CDR2 YFSETQ. With 2 bases removed from V and 4 bases from J, the gap between germline ends came to 10 bases. This CDR3 contains 15 residues. CDR3 residues: CASSFDSPYNSPLHF. DNA of the CDR3: TGCGCCAGCAGCTTTGACAGTCCTTATAATTCACCCCTCCACTTT.

V usage is TRBV7-9 and J usage is TRBJ2-7, with TRBD1 matching 8 bases. Germline assignment: CDR1 SEHNR and CDR2 FQNEAQ (reference sequence). The CDR3 is 15 residues long. J gave up 1 base and V 5 bases, and 7 bases lay outside the gene matches. DNA of the CDR3: TGTGCCAGCAGCCCCACAGGGGGAAAATCCTACGAGCAGTACTTC. This encodes CASSPTGGKSYEQYF.

This sequence joins TRBV2 and TRBJ1-6; TRBD1 agrees at 8 bases. The CDR3 loop spans 16 amino acids. Germline-derived CDR1 and CDR2 are SNHLY and FYNNEI. The V and J ends lost 6 bases and 1 base, in that order; junction bases with no gene match: 5. CDR3 residues: CASRGGQGSYNSPLHF. CDR3 DNA sequence: TGTGCCAGCAGAGGCGGACAGGGTTCCTATAATTCACCCCTCCACTTT.